This T cell receptor beta chain was captured by sequencing in a study of human thymus T cells. Resections obtained during corrective heart surgery supplied the thymus tissue. Data came from immunoSEQ multiplex PCR; TCRdb stores just in-frame clones and leaves some out. This table has around 130,000 clones, around 94% appearing once. CDR3 length: 15 amino acids. Per germline, CDR1 SGHDN and CDR2 FVKESK. V lost 1 base to trimming and J lost 1 base, with 7 bases between them. The V gene is TRBV14, the J gene TRBJ2-2, with D possibly being TRBD2 (5 bases). The origin of this receptor is a boy less than two years old with a congenital heart defect but otherwise immunologically healthy. Specimen: thymus tissue. As DNA, the CDR3 is TGTGCCAGCAGCCAAGGAGGACTGAACACCGGGGAGCTGTTTTTT. Its protein is CASSQGGLNTGELFF.